The 17 T cell receptor beta chains below were found in one sample sequenced in a study of T cell responses to AZD1222 COVID-19 vaccine. Repertoires were generated with immunoSEQ multiplex PCR, while TCRdb's copy carries only in-frame clones and drops some. This table has some 200,000 clones, approximately 90% appearing once. The material sequenced was peripheral blood, taken on day 0 of AZD1222 vaccination. Receptors were obtained from an adult in good health.

The rearrangement joins TRBV5-4 to TRBJ2-7; D gene unclear. The CDR3 covers 13 residues. Germline lookup yields CDR1 SGHNT and CDR2 YYREEE (reference sequence). V lost 1 base and J 6 bases, leaving 11 bases between the germline ends. Here the CDR3 reads CASSLNSGSEQYF. For the CDR3, the DNA is TGTGCCAGCAGCTTGAATTCGGGTTCCGAGCAGTACTTC.

Here the CDR3 reads CASSDSGQGGNYGYTF. The CDR3 DNA is TGTGCCAGCAGCGATAGCGGACAGGGGGGTAACTATGGCTACACCTTC. The V and J genes are TRBV9 and TRBJ1-2, with 10 bases fitting TRBD1. The CDR3 runs to 16 residues. Germline trimming cut 3 bases from V and 1 base from J; bases unmatched to any gene: 6. CDR1 is SGDLS and CDR2 is YYNGEE in the germline V gene.

This chain uses TRBV7-9 with TRBJ1-1; 8 bases are a match to TRBD1. This CDR3 region has 12 residues. Losses at the gene ends were 6 bases for V and 8 bases for J; bases not matched to a gene: 5. CDR1 and CDR2 (germline): SEHNR, FQNEAQ (reference sequence). The CDR3 DNA reads TGTGCCAGCAGGGCTTGGGACAGGGAAGCTTTCTTT. Translated: CASRAWDREAFF.

The chain has TRBV7-9 and TRBJ1-4, with no clear D. This CDR3 region has 14 residues. The V gene's germline CDR1 is SEHNR and CDR2 FQNEAQ (reference sequence). V was clipped by 2 bases and J by 8 bases, with 12 bases between them. The CDR3 nucleotides read TGTGCCAGCAGCTTACCCGCGGCGGTGGAAAAACTGTTTTTT. Its protein product is CASSLPAAVEKLFF.

This rearrangement joins TRBV14 to TRBJ2-7; a possible D gene is TRBD1 (6 bases). The CDR3 is made up of 14 amino acids. Trimming removed 1 base from V and 6 bases from J, with 13 bases in between. Looked up from germline, CDR1 is SGHDN and CDR2 is FVKESK. In nucleotides, the CDR3 is TGTGCCAGCAGCCAAGTTTATGGGGGCAGCGAGCAGTACTTC. Translating it yields CASSQVYGGSEQYF.

The rearrangement uses TRBV3-1 (or the pseudogene TRBV3-2) and TRBJ2-6; D is undetermined. Trimming cost V 2 bases and J 2 bases, with 1 base left between them. Germline V gene sequence: CDR1 LGHDT, CDR2 YNNKEL (reference sequence). This CDR3 region has 13 residues. CDR3 DNA: TGTGCCAGCAGCCAAACTGGGGCCAACGTCCTGACTTTC. Residues: CASSQTGANVLTF.

The chain uses TRBV5-6 and TRBJ2-3, with TRBD2 matching over 11 bases. V lost 4 bases, J lost 11 bases, and 6 bases stayed unmatched. This CDR3 is built from 13 residues. Looked up from germline, CDR1 is SGHDT and CDR2 is YYEEEE. The CDR3 DNA reads as TGTGCCAGCAGCATCACTAGCGGGAGTAGGCAGTATTTT. Translating it yields CASSITSGSRQYF.

The chain joins TRBV4-2 to TRBJ2-5; the match to TRBD2 covers 12 bases. V shed 6 bases, J shed 3 bases, and the junction held 11 bases outside the gene matches. Germline assignment: CDR1 LGHNA and CDR2 YNFKEQ. The CDR3 covers 17 residues. Here the CDR3 reads CASSPSGGAEKEETQYF. The CDR3 DNA is TGTGCCAGCAGTCCTAGCGGGGGGGCGGAGAAAGAAGAGACCCAGTACTTC.

The chain is built from TRBV5-4 and TRBJ2-1, with 7 bases that match TRBD1. V lost 5 bases and J lost 0; bases outside the gene matches: 5. The CDR3 length is 15 residues. CDR1 SGHNT and CDR2 YYREEE come from the germline V gene (reference sequence). In DNA, the CDR3 is TGTGCCAGCAGGGTAGACAGGGACTCCTACAATGAGCAGTTCTTC. Encoded protein: CASRVDRDSYNEQFF.

This clone occurred a few times. The genes are TRBV11-3 and TRBJ2-2; perhaps TRBD2 as D (5 bases). V gave up 4 bases and J gave up 7 bases, with 10 bases separating them. Germline lookup yields CDR1 SGHNT and CDR2 YENEEA. CDR3 length: 13 amino acids. The CDR3 reads CASSSIASGELFF. The CDR3 DNA is TGTGCCAGCAGCTCCATAGCGAGCGGGGAGCTGTTTTTT.

The V and J genes are TRBV5-1 and TRBJ1-4; no clear D gene. The CDR3 consists of 13 residues. Trimming removed 5 bases from V and 8 bases from J, with 13 bases in between. CDR1 and CDR2 from the germline V gene are SGHRS and YFSETQ. The CDR3 is CASSSSRGEKLFF. Here the CDR3 DNA reads TGCGCCAGCAGTTCGTCTCGGGGAGAAAAACTGTTTTTT.

The rearrangement links TRBV9 to TRBJ2-7; a weak D match, TRBD1 (6 bases). CDR1 is SGDLS and CDR2 is YYNGEE in the germline V gene. Trimming removed 4 bases at V and 6 bases at J, with 17 bases between. This CDR3 region has 14 residues. The CDR3 protein is CASSQDSPWGEQYF. The CDR3 DNA sequence: TGTGCCAGCAGCCAGGACAGCCCTTGGGGCGAGCAGTACTTC.

This clone has a handful of counts. The V and J genes are TRBV15 and TRBJ1-2, with no clear D. Trimming stripped 0 bases from V and 3 bases from J, with 8 bases between. Looked up from germline, CDR1 is LNHNV and CDR2 is YYDKDF (reference sequence). This CDR3 spans 14 amino acids. The CDR3 DNA follows: TGTGCCACCAGCAGAGATATATCGGACTATGGCTACACCTTC. Protein: CATSRDISDYGYTF.

This chain joins TRBV29-1 and TRBJ1-1; possibly TRBD1 for D (5 bases). Germline CDR1 and CDR2: SQVTM and ANQGSEA. The CDR3 totals 13 residues. V was cut by 3 bases and J by 3 bases, with 11 bases left in between. The CDR3 coding sequence is TGCAGCGTTGATCGGCAGGGTCACACTGAAGCTTTCTTT. Encoded protein: CSVDRQGHTEAFF.

The table lists this clone with a few counts. The chain recombines TRBV15 with TRBJ2-5, with TRBD1 identical over 9 bases. V shed 5 bases and J 4 bases; nucleotides not matched to a gene: 14. Germline V lookup: CDR1 LNHNV, CDR2 YYDKDF (reference sequence). The CDR3 runs to 17 residues. The CDR3 reads CATSGGQGLEGGETQYF. CDR3 in DNA: TGTGCCACCAGCGGCGGACAGGGGCTAGAGGGGGGAGAGACCCAGTACTTC. Combining the CDR3 with reference TRBV15 and TRBJ2-5 gives the whole variable domain DAMVIQNPRYQVTQFGKPVTLSCSQTLNHNVMYWYQQKSSQAPKLLFHYYDKDFNNEADTPDNFQSRRPNTSFCFLDIRSPGLGDTAMYLCATSGGQGLEGGETQYFGPGTRLLVL.

The count of this clone is one. The CDR3 DNA reads as TGTGCCAGCAGTTACACGGACAACACAGATACGCAGTATTTT. Encoded protein: CASSYTDNTDTQYF. The chain recombines TRBV6-2 or TRBV6-3 with TRBJ2-3; possible D gene TRBD1, 5 bases. The germline CDR1 and CDR2 sequences are MNHEY and SVGEGT. Trimming removed 2 bases at V and 2 bases at J, with 8 bases between. CDR3 size: 14 residues.

The chain joins TRBV15 to TRBJ1-1, with no clear D. The CDR3 contains 15 residues. V was clipped by 1 base and J by 10 bases, with 19 bases between them. Germline-derived CDR1 and CDR2 are LNHNV and YYDKDF (reference sequence). Here the CDR3 reads CATSRGRTESLGAFF. Here the CDR3 DNA reads TGTGCCACCAGCAGAGGTAGGACTGAAAGCTTGGGAGCTTTCTTT.